The 10 T cell receptor beta chains below come from one sample, sequenced in a study of Graves' ophthalmopathy and Graves' hyperthyroidism. RNA transcripts served as template for amplifying TCR beta CDR3 sequences. Following a first-round RT-PCR that used HTBI primers, a second-round multiplex PCR was carried out. TCRdb reprocessed the multiplex PCR reads with MiXCR, giving one entry per CDR3 protein. Seen here are about 480,000 distinct CDR3 sequences, around 14% observed once, and the top ten hold 9.8%. The sample consisted of blood. The origin of the receptors is a woman in her thirties with Graves' ophthalmopathy.

This clonotype showed up many times. The chain employs TRBV10-1 and TRBJ2-3; D is possibly TRBD2 (5 bases). V was cut by 2 bases and J by 0 bases, with 9 bases left in between. The CDR3 sequence is 15 residues long. The V gene's germline CDR1 is WNHNN and CDR2 SYGVQD (reference sequence). This CDR3 is CASSEGLASTDTQYF. The CDR3 nucleotides read TGCGCCAGCAGTGAGGGGCTAGCTAGCACAGATACGCAGTATTTT.

This clonotype showed up many times. This chain uses TRBV28 with TRBJ2-7; either TRBD1 or TRBD2 may supply D (6 bases each). The germline gives CDR1 MDHEN, CDR2 SYDVKM. Between the trimmed V and J ends, which lost 1 base and 6 bases, there was a span of 16 bases. This CDR3 is 15 amino acids long. CDR3 loop: CASSLSPVEGVEQYF. The CDR3 DNA sequence: TGTGCCAGCAGTTTATCTCCCGTGGAGGGGGTCGAGCAGTACTTC.

This clonotype was picked up one time. The chain employs TRBV2 and TRBJ2-7; no firm D call. V was clipped by 0 bases and J by 5 bases, with 14 bases between them. The CDR3 is 15 residues long. Germline V gene sequence: CDR1 SNHLY, CDR2 FYNNEI. CDR3 coding DNA: TGTGCCAGCAGTGAAGCAGGGCATATAATCGACGAGCAGTACTTC. This codes for CASSEAGHIIDEQYF. Based on the CDR3 plus reference TRBV2 and TRBJ2-7, the full variable domain is EPEVTQTPSHQVTQMGQEVILRCVPISNHLYFYWYRQILGQKVEFLVSFYNNEISEKSEIFDDQFSVERPDGSNFTLKIRSTKLEDSAMYFCASSEAGHIIDEQYFGPGTRLTVT.

This clonotype was recorded many times. This chain joins TRBV12-3 or TRBV12-4 and TRBJ1-2; D is possibly TRBD1 (5 bases). The germline V and J ends were trimmed by 2 bases and 8 bases, with 12 bases remaining between them. The CDR3 extends over 13 amino acids. CDR3 residues: CASSLFDRLGYTF. The CDR3 bases are TGTGCCAGCAGTTTATTCGACAGACTCGGCTACACCTTC.

This clonotype was observed many times. The V and J genes are TRBV27 and TRBJ1-2, with TRBD1 as a possible D gene (5 bases). The germline V and J ends were trimmed by 5 bases and 0 bases, with 13 bases remaining between them. Germline values: CDR1 MNHEY, CDR2 SMNVEV (reference sequence). This CDR3 is built from 15 residues. The CDR3 bases are TGTGCCAGCAGTCAGGGACGGGAGACTAACTATGGCTACACCTTC. It translates to CASSQGRETNYGYTF.

The chain joins TRBV5-1 to TRBJ1-2; D is unresolved. V dropped 4 bases and J dropped 1 base, with 14 bases sitting between them. The germline CDR1 and CDR2 sequences are SGHRS and YFSETQ. CDR3 size: 15 residues. In DNA form, the CDR3 reads TGCGCCAGCAGCGAGTTTGGCCCGGATAACTATGGCTACACCTTC. It is translated as CASSEFGPDNYGYTF. Complete variable domain (other parts from reference TRBV5-1 and TRBJ1-2): KAGVTQTPRYLIKTRGQQVTLSCSPISGHRSVSWYQQTPGQGLQFLFEYFSETQRNKGNFPGRFSGRQFSNSRSEMNVSTLELGDSALYLCASSEFGPDNYGYTFGSGTRLTVV.

This clonotype was seen ten or more times. CDR3 nucleotide sequence: TGTGCCAGCAGTTTAGCATACCGCTACACCTTC. This encodes CASSLAYRYTF. The V call is TRBV28, the J call TRBJ1-2; D is unclear. Germline CDR1 is MDHEN and CDR2 is SYDVKM. The CDR3 is 11 amino acids. Trimming pared 2 bases from V and 9 bases from J, leaving 7 bases between.

This clonotype occurred many times. The rearrangement joins TRBV29-1 to TRBJ2-5; TRBD1 matches at 7 bases. The CDR3 is made up of 17 amino acids. CDR1 is SQVTM, CDR2 ANQGSEA, per germline. V lost 5 bases to trimming and J lost 5 bases; unmatched junction nucleotides: 20. The CDR3 loop is CSVIRPLAGTVTETQYF. For the CDR3, the DNA is TGCAGCGTTATACGCCCCTTGGCCGGGACAGTGACGGAGACCCAGTACTTC.

Many counts were recorded for this clonotype. The chain employs TRBV28 and TRBJ2-5; D may be TRBD2 (6 bases). CDR3 length: 16 residues. Trimming left V 3 bases short and J 1 base short, with 15 bases between. Germline V gives CDR1 MDHEN, CDR2 SYDVKM. For the CDR3, the DNA is TGTGCCAGCAGTTTTGGGGGTCAAGCGGGCCAAGAGACCCAGTACTTC. It codes for CASSFGGQAGQETQYF.

This clonotype was observed a few times. The genes are TRBV2 and TRBJ2-5; the match to TRBD1 covers 10 bases. CDR3 length: 13 amino acids. The V and J ends lost 5 bases and 7 bases, in that order; junction bases with no gene match: 4. The germline gives CDR1 SNHLY, CDR2 FYNNEI. The CDR3 protein is CASSPGQGTTQYF. The CDR3 region has the DNA TGTGCCAGCAGTCCGGGACAGGGGACGACCCAGTACTTC.